This T cell receptor (beta chain) was retrieved from a study of shared clonotypes between healthy human individuals. Study outcomes and limitations: There were few donors, and this limited the genetic and exposure-history diversity represented. The rarefaction results pointed to incomplete sorted-subset sequencing despite large depth.

Study processing details: ImmunoSEQ output lacked quality scores and full-length reads, limiting matched filtering. Clones were sequenced by immunoSEQ multiplex PCR, and TCRdb holds only the in-frame ones, with some missing. From that table come the V and J calls and clone size; the DNA was used to work out D and trimming. The sample has 2 million to 2.5 million clones; roughly 90% are singletons. In germline, CDR1 is LGHNA, CDR2 YNFKEQ. The CDR3 is 11 residues long. Trimming stripped 1 base from V and 11 bases from J, with 6 bases between. This clone was counted only a few times. Its antigen is currently unknown.

This sequence joins TRBV4-2 and TRBJ1-5, with D unclear. The sequence derives from a man aged 18 to 29 in good health. Some clones in this sample may be carry-over from other donors' samples. Input material: naive CD4+ T cells from PBMCs. Subset noted: CD45RA+ positively selected. The CDR3 loop is CASSQAGTQHF. CDR3 DNA sequence: TGTGCCAGCAGCCAAGCGGGAACCCAGCATTTT.